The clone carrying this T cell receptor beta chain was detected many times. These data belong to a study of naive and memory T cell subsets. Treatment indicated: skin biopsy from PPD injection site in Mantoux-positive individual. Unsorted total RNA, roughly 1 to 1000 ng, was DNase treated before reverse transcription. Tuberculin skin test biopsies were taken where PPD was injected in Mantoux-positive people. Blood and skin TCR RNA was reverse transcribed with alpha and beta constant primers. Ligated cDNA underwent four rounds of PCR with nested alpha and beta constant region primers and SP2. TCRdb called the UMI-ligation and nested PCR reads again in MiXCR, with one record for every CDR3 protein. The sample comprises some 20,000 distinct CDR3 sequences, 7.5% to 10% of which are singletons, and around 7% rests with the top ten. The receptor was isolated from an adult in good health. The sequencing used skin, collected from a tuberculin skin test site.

The CDR3 loop is CASCPRSYSSSYEQYF. DNA of the CDR3: TGTGCCAGCTGCCCCCGTTCGTACTCGAGCTCCTACGAGCAGTACTTC. The chain joins TRBV28 to TRBJ2-7; D remains unclear. Trimming left V 8 bases short and J 0 bases short, with 20 bases between. The CDR3 extends over 16 amino acids. Per the germline V gene, CDR1 is MDHEN and CDR2 is SYDVKM.